The rows below give T cell receptor beta chains drawn from one sample of a study of blood T cell repertoires in COVID-19. Sequencing was performed with immunoSEQ multiplex PCR; in TCRdb, only in-frame clones are kept and a portion is missing. Here the sample spans under 450,000 clones, 65% to 90% being singletons. Sequencing was carried out using peripheral blood. Receptor source: a woman aged 55-70 years with COVID-19, enrolled during active disease. CDR3s include the opening cysteine and the closing phenylalanine or tryptophan. The D gene is left open where the match is weak. Clone size is given for some rows only: seen once, a few or many times, or a class if the clone is expanded.

cdr3_nt	cdr3_aa	d_call	clone_size	j_call	v_call	cdr3_length
TGCGCCAGCAGCCTTAGGGAAGGGGGCGGCCTTAGCACAGATACGCAGTATTTT	CASSLREGGGLSTDTQYF	TRBD1	-	TRBJ2-3	TRBV4-1	18
TGTGCCAGCAGCCTAGAGGGGAGGAATGAGCAGTTCTTC	CASSLEGRNEQFF	-	-	TRBJ2-1	TRBV11-2	13
TGCAGCGTTGGCAAGCGGGGGTCTCACACCGGGGAGCTGTTTTTT	CSVGKRGSHTGELFF	TRBD2	once	TRBJ2-2	TRBV29-1	15
TGTGCCTGGAGTCGAGTGAATGAGCAGTTCTTC	CAWSRVNEQFF	-	few	TRBJ2-1	TRBV30	11
TGCAGTCCCAAGAGGGGGAATGAGCAGTTCTTC	CSPKRGNEQFF	-	-	TRBJ2-1	TRBV20-1	11
TGTGCCAGCAGCCAAGAGGTGGGCCTAGCTGTCGACGAGCAGTACTTC	CASSQEVGLAVDEQYF	-	medium-sized	TRBJ2-7	TRBV4-2	16
TGTGCCAGCAGCGTTGATGCCGGGACAGGGACCCCTTACGAGCAGTACTTC	CASSVDAGTGTPYEQYF	TRBD1	-	TRBJ2-7	TRBV9	17
TGTGCCACCAGCTTTTATTCGGGGGTCTGGGGCCAACGTCCTCCTTTC	CATSFYSGVWGQRPPF	-	-	TRBJ2-6	TRBV15	16
TGTGCCAGCAGCCCGCCCCAGACTAGCGGGGGGGGCACAGATACGCAGTATTTT	CASSPPQTSGGGTDTQYF	TRBD2	-	TRBJ2-3	TRBV13	18
TGTGCCAGCAGTTACCTTGGGGAGGGCTACGAGCAGTACTTC	CASSYLGEGYEQYF	TRBD2	-	TRBJ2-7	TRBV6-5	14
TGTGCCAGCAGTTACTTCGGGGGAGGGACTGAAGCTTTCTTT	CASSYFGGGTEAFF	-	-	TRBJ1-1	TRBV6-5	14
TGTGCCACCACCGGTCCTCCGGGGGACAATGAGCAGTTCTTC	CATTGPPGDNEQFF	-	once	TRBJ2-1	TRBV7-9	14
TGTGCCAGCAGTGAAACATCCCCCTTGACAGTACCCATCATGAACACTGAAGCTTTCTTT	CASSETSPLTVPIMNTEAFF	-	-	TRBJ1-1	TRBV2	20
TGTGCCAGCAGCGCCTCGGGGGCAGCGGGACAGCCCCAGCATTTT	CASSASGAAGQPQHF	-	-	TRBJ1-5	TRBV9	15
TGTGCCAGTGGATGGGGGGGGTGGGGGGAAAAACTGTTTTTT	CASGWGGWGEKLFF	-	once	TRBJ1-4	TRBV6-5	14
TGTGCCAGCAGCAAAAGAGGGGGCACTGAAGCTTTCTTT	CASSKRGGTEAFF	-	-	TRBJ1-1	TRBV11-3	13
TGTGCCTGGAGATCCACTCAGGCCTTCTCCTACAATGAGCAGTTCTTC	CAWRSTQAFSYNEQFF	-	-	TRBJ2-1	TRBV30	16
TGTGCCAGCAGACCCCTCCGCGGGCGGGGGGTCTCTGGGGCCAACGTCCTGACTTTC	CASRPLRGRGVSGANVLTF	TRBD2	once	TRBJ2-6	TRBV11-2	19
TGTGCCAGCAGTGGGTGGACAGCTGTCTCCTACGAGCAGTACTTC	CASSGWTAVSYEQYF	-	-	TRBJ2-7	TRBV25-1	15
TGTGCCAGCGGAGACAGCTATGGCTACACCTTC	CASGDSYGYTF	-	-	TRBJ1-2	TRBV6-4	11
TGCGCCAGCAGGATAGGCAGGGCAAACACTGAAGCTTTCTTT	CASRIGRANTEAFF	-	-	TRBJ1-1	TRBV5-1	14
TGTGCCAGCAGCTTAGCCCAAGCGGGGGGCTACAATGAGCAGTTCTTC	CASSLAQAGGYNEQFF	TRBD2	-	TRBJ2-1	TRBV11-2	16
TGTGCCAGCAGTAGAGAAAACTATGGCTACACCTTC	CASSRENYGYTF	-	-	TRBJ1-2	TRBV6-6	12
TGTGCCAGCAACAAACCGGGACATGAAGCTTTCTTT	CASNKPGHEAFF	-	-	TRBJ1-1	TRBV3-1/TRBV3-2	12
TGTGCCAGCAGCTCCGGACAGAATAGCAATCAGCCCCAGCATTTT	CASSSGQNSNQPQHF	-	-	TRBJ1-5	TRBV5-5	15
TGTGCCCAGGGGGCTTGGAAACATGGCTACACCTTC	CAQGAWKHGYTF	TRBD1	-	TRBJ1-2	TRBV7-9	12
TGCAGTGCTACAGGGGCGCACGAGCAGTACTTC	CSATGAHEQYF	-	few	TRBJ2-7	TRBV20-1	11
TGTGCCAGTAGTATAGTTACTTCTAACTCTGAAGCTTTCTTT	CASSIVTSNSEAFF	-	few	TRBJ1-1	TRBV19	14
TGTGCCAGCAGCCCTGGGAGTGCAGGGGACAACTATGGCTACACCTTC	CASSPGSAGDNYGYTF	-	few	TRBJ1-2	TRBV7-9	16
TGTGCCTGGAGTGCTTTCCCTAATTCACCCCTCCACTTT	CAWSAFPNSPLHF	-	-	TRBJ1-6	TRBV30	13
TGTGCCAGCACCCGGGGGGGGGCCATGAATGAGCAGTTCTTC	CASTRGGAMNEQFF	TRBD2	-	TRBJ2-1	TRBV6-5	14
TGTGCCAGCAGCGCTCGGGTGGGGGGAGCTAATGAAAAACTGTTTTTT	CASSARVGGANEKLFF	-	-	TRBJ1-4	TRBV5-4	16
TGTGCCAGCAGCCCCGGGACTAGCAGGGCTATAAGCACAGATACGCAGTATTTT	CASSPGTSRAISTDTQYF	TRBD2	-	TRBJ2-3	TRBV5-4	18
TGTGCCTGGAGTGTATATGGTCCGTCTATGAAAGGCTACACCTTC	CAWSVYGPSMKGYTF	-	-	TRBJ1-2	TRBV30	15
TGTGCCAGCAGCCTACGGGGTCTGAGTAGGAGCGGGGGGTCCAATGAGCAGTTCTTC	CASSLRGLSRSGGSNEQFF	TRBD2	once	TRBJ2-1	TRBV7-2	19
TGTGCCAGCAGTTCCCTGGGACTTAACTATGGCTACACCTTC	CASSSLGLNYGYTF	-	-	TRBJ1-2	TRBV6-5	14
TGCAGCGTTCCCGCCGGGGATCCGGGCCGCACAGATACGCAGTATTTT	CSVPAGDPGRTDTQYF	-	once	TRBJ2-3	TRBV29-1	16
TGTGCCACCCAGGGGGACGACCAAGAGACCCAGTACTTC	CATQGDDQETQYF	TRBD1	-	TRBJ2-5	TRBV5-5	13
TGTGCCAGCAGCCAAGCGTCCTCTGCGGGTGGCTACACCTTC	CASSQASSAGGYTF	-	-	TRBJ1-2	TRBV3-1/TRBV3-2	14
TGTGCCAGCAGAAACCAGGGGGCGAGCTACGAGCAGTACTTC	CASRNQGASYEQYF	TRBD1	-	TRBJ2-7	TRBV5-6	14
TGTGCCAGCAGCTTAGGGTCAGCCTACAATGAGCAGTTCTTC	CASSLGSAYNEQFF	-	-	TRBJ2-1	TRBV11-3	14
TGTGCCAGCAGCTTAACGTTTTCGGTAATAGCCAAAAACATTCAGTACTTC	CASSLTFSVIAKNIQYF	-	-	TRBJ2-4	TRBV7-8	17
TGTGCCAGCAGTGAAATGGCAGGGCTCTACACCGGGGAGCTGTTTTTT	CASSEMAGLYTGELFF	-	-	TRBJ2-2	TRBV6-1	16
TGTGCCAGCAGCCAAACAGGCGACTCTGGAAACACCATATATTTT	CASSQTGDSGNTIYF	-	-	TRBJ1-3	TRBV3-1/TRBV3-2	15
TGCGCCAGCAGTGAGGACGACGCGGGCTACAATGAGCAGTTCTTC	CASSEDDAGYNEQFF	-	-	TRBJ2-1	TRBV10-1	15
TGTGCCAGCAGCCCCCTACCGGGGGGGGGCGGGGAGCTGTTTTTT	CASSPLPGGGGELFF	TRBD2	-	TRBJ2-2	TRBV5-4	15
TGTGCCAGCAGCCCCCGGGACAGGAACTATGTTGGGGAGACCCAGTACTTC	CASSPRDRNYVGETQYF	TRBD1	-	TRBJ2-5	TRBV9	17
TGTGCCATCAGTGTCTCAGGCGGGGGGGGATACAATGAGCAGTTCTTC	CAISVSGGGGYNEQFF	TRBD2	-	TRBJ2-1	TRBV10-3	16
TGCGCCAGCAGCTTGGCCAGGGAGGGCACAGATACGCAGTATTTT	CASSLAREGTDTQYF	-	-	TRBJ2-3	TRBV5-1	15
TGTGCCATCCGAGGGTTGGGCCCAGATACGCAGTATTTT	CAIRGLGPDTQYF	-	-	TRBJ2-3	TRBV10-3	13
TGTGCCAGCAGCGCCAGGGGCGAGGATTACGAGCAGTACTTC	CASSARGEDYEQYF	-	-	TRBJ2-7	TRBV9	14
TGTGCCACTGCTAACGAAAGGAACACTGAAGCTTTCTTT	CATANERNTEAFF	-	-	TRBJ1-1	TRBV24-1	13
TGCGCCAGCGGACGGGACAGCAGCCTTCTCCCAATATTT	CASGRDSSLLPIF	TRBD1	-	TRBJ1-1	TRBV5-1	13